This T cell receptor (beta chain) was identified in a study of Graves' ophthalmopathy and Graves' hyperthyroidism. Overall study context: Absence of ophthalmopathy within 18 months of follow-up defined stable hyperthyroidism. Study results and caveats: The authors also found most expanded thyroid clonotypes above 0.001 frequency in blood.

Hyperthyroidism patients were newly diagnosed, ill under 2 months, and aged 18 to 65 years. Serum thyroxine and TRAb, along with clinical symptoms, thyroid ultrasound and orbital computed tomography, were what diagnosis relied on. There are many counts of this clonotype. The target antigen is unknown. Amplification of TCR beta CDR3 regions used RNA transcripts. After a first-round RT-PCR with HTBI primers, a second-round multiplex PCR was run. TCRdb reprocessed the multiplex PCR reads with MiXCR, giving one entry per CDR3 protein. The table has approximately 540,000 distinct CDR3 sequences, about two fifths seen once. The source of this sequence is an adult man with Graves' hyperthyroidism. The sequenced material came from peripheral blood or thyroid tissue (not recorded which).

CDR3 nucleotide sequence: TGTGCCAGCGGGGCAGGGGGGGCAACTGAAGCTTTCTTT. Encoded protein: CASGAGGATEAFF. V gene TRBV2 combines with J gene TRBJ1-1; TRBD1 matches 7 bases. The CDR3 has 13 residues. The ends lost 8 bases at V and 5 bases at J; junction bases unmatched: 8. Germline V gene lookup returns CDR1 SNHLY and CDR2 FYNNEI.